This T cell receptor beta chain was sequenced for a study of blood T cell repertoires in COVID-19. Germline V gives CDR1 LNHDA, CDR2 SQIVND (reference sequence). The CDR3 covers 16 residues. The ends were cut back, 3 bases at V and 0 bases at J, with 12 bases in the middle. Some clones are missing from TCRdb's copy, which holds only in-frame ones; the method was immunoSEQ multiplex PCR. Of 130,000 or so clones detected, approximately 80% appear once; the ten largest clones hold more than 2.5%. Material for sequencing was peripheral blood. The rearrangement links TRBV19 to TRBJ2-1; perhaps TRBD2 as D (6 bases). This receptor was taken from a woman older than 75 with acute or convalescent COVID-19. The CDR3 here is CASSIYYGSSYNEQFF. Written as DNA, the CDR3 is TGTGCCAGTAGTATTTATTACGGGAGCTCCTACAATGAGCAGTTCTTC.